These 9 T cell receptor beta chains came from one sample sequenced in a study of shared clonotypes between healthy human individuals. The protocol was immunoSEQ multiplex PCR, while the TCRdb copy is restricted to in-frame clones and leaves out a portion. This sample has roughly 490,000 clones, with around 79% found just once. Sequenced: PBMCs. These receptors all stem from a woman aged 40-49 years in good health. Some clones in this sample may be carry-over from other donors' samples.

This chain links TRBV4-2 with TRBJ1-2; 9 positions agree with TRBD1. Trimming took 1 base from V and 4 from J; bases not matched to a gene: 7. The germline V gene encodes CDR1 LGHNA and CDR2 YNFKEQ. The CDR3 length is 16 residues. DNA for the CDR3: TGTGCCAGCAGCCAAGTATCGGGACAGGGAAGCTATGGCTACACCTTC. Translated: CASSQVSGQGSYGYTF.

This clone was seen a handful of times. V gene TRBV30 combines with J gene TRBJ1-3; D is ambiguous. This CDR3 has 13 amino acids. Germline CDR1 GTSNPN, CDR2 SVGIG (reference sequence). Trimming pared 4 bases from V and 0 bases from J, leaving 7 bases between. Written as DNA, the CDR3 is TGTGCCTGGACCTTAGGCTCTGGAAACACCATATATTTT. Its translation is CAWTLGSGNTIYF.

The V and J genes are TRBV28 and TRBJ2-7; 10 bases match TRBD1. The V gene's germline CDR1 is MDHEN and CDR2 SYDVKM. The CDR3 is made up of 13 amino acids. V lost 6 bases to trimming and J lost 3 bases; unmatched junction nucleotides: 2. DNA for the CDR3: TGTGCCAGCAGGGGACAGGGGCTCTACGAGCAGTACTTC. Residues: CASRGQGLYEQYF.

The chain uses TRBV6-5 and TRBJ1-1, with TRBD1 as a possible D gene (5 bases). CDR1 and CDR2 from the germline V gene are MNHEY and SVGAGI. The CDR3 loop spans 13 amino acids. V was pared by 4 bases and J by 3 bases, with 9 bases between. The CDR3 coding sequence is TGTGCCAGCAGTTCAACAGGAGACACTGAAGCTTTCTTT. It encodes CASSSTGDTEAFF.

A note on this clone: The sample has other DNA sequences that encode this CDR3 too. The CDR3 DNA is TGTGCCAGCAGCAGCGGGAGATCCTACGAGCAGTACTTC. It is translated as CASSSGRSYEQYF. V gene TRBV27 combines with J gene TRBJ2-7, with 8 bases matching TRBD2. CDR3 length: 13 residues. Germline V gene data show CDR1 as MNHEY and CDR2 as SMNVEV (reference sequence). The junction had 2 bases not matched to a gene; V was cut back by 6 bases and J by 1 base.

This clone was picked up a small number of times. This chain links TRBV30 with TRBJ1-1; D not resolved. The germline gives CDR1 GTSNPN, CDR2 SVGIG (reference sequence). This CDR3 comprises 13 residues. Trimming stripped 0 bases from V and 5 bases from J, with 10 bases between. CDR3 in DNA: TGTGCCTGGAGTGTGGCCAGAGGAACTGAAGCTTTCTTT. This sequence encodes CAWSVARGTEAFF.

The V gene is TRBV7-9, the J gene TRBJ1-6; no clear D gene. Looked up from germline, CDR1 is SEHNR and CDR2 is FQNEAQ (reference sequence). The length of the CDR3 is 12 residues. V was pared by 1 base and J by 13 bases, with 8 bases between. The CDR3 spells CASSLDGRPLHF. In DNA, the CDR3 is TGTGCCAGCAGCTTAGATGGTCGGCCCCTCCACTTT. Variable domain in full (rest from reference TRBV7-9 and TRBJ1-6): DTGVSQNPRHKITKRGQNVTFRCDPISEHNRLYWYRQTLGQGPEFLTYFQNEAQLEKSRLLSDRFSAERPKGSFSTLEIQRTEQGDSAMYLCASSLDGRPLHFGNGTRLTVT.

This clone was counted only a few times. The rearrangement joins TRBV30 to TRBJ1-5; D not certain. The V and J ends lost 3 bases and 7 bases respectively, with 13 bases between them. CDR3 size: 13 residues. CDR1 and CDR2 from the germline V gene are GTSNPN and SVGIG (reference sequence). The CDR3 loop is CAWSGSVVQPQHF. The CDR3 DNA follows: TGTGCCTGGAGCGGAAGTGTCGTCCAGCCCCAGCATTTT. Together with reference TRBV30 and TRBJ1-5, the CDR3 gives the full variable domain: SQTIHQWPATLVQPVGSPLSLECTVEGTSNPNLYWYRQAAGRGLQLLFYSVGIGQISSEVPQNLSASRPQDRQFILSSKKLLLSDSGFYLCAWSGSVVQPQHFGDGTRLSIL.

This chain uses TRBV6-5 with TRBJ1-2, with 10 bases identical to TRBD1. This CDR3 is built from 13 residues. J gave up 7 bases and V 6 bases, and 5 bases lay outside the gene matches. The V gene's germline CDR1 is MNHEY and CDR2 SVGAGI. The CDR3 DNA reads TGTGCCAGCAGACACCGGGACAGGGGTGGCTACACCTTC. Protein: CASRHRDRGGYTF.